This TCR beta chain was profiled in a study of memory CD4+ T cells and cytomegalovirus serostatus. TCRdb keeps only in-frame clones here, not all; method: immunoSEQ multiplex PCR. The sample has just under 40,000 clones, 75% to 80% seen once. The sort gate was single viable CD3+CD4+CD8-CD45RO+ cells for memory CD4+ T cells. Total CD4+ T cells were enriched by CD4 positive selection. Germline assignment: CDR1 MGHDK and CDR2 SYGVNS. CDR3 length equals 14 residues. V was pared by 6 bases and J by 5 bases, with 6 bases of the junction left unmatched. This chain links TRBV25-1 with TRBJ1-5, with 8 bases that match TRBD1. The sequenced material came from memory CD4+ T cells from blood. The receptor comes from an adult in good health and CMV-seronegative. CDR3 in DNA: TGTGCCAGCAGCCTGGGACAGGTAGATCAGCCCCAGCATTTT. Translating gives CASSLGQVDQPQHF.